The 29 T cell receptor beta chains reported below all come from one sample, sequenced in a study of T cells in tumors after PD-1 blockade. The assay was immunoSEQ multiplex PCR, and TCRdb's table has in-frame clones only and misses some. Of approximately 60,000 clones listed, around two thirds were seen once; the top ten hold about 4.4%. This sample comprised PBMCs, obtained after anti-PD-1 treatment. Receptors originate from a human donor with basal cell carcinoma.

This clone was picked up one time. The rearrangement links TRBV30 to TRBJ2-5; 11 positions match TRBD2. The trim removed 8 bases at V and 5 bases at J, leaving 1 base unmatched. Germline V gives CDR1 GTSNPN, CDR2 SVGIG (reference sequence). This CDR3 has 11 amino acids. The CDR3 DNA follows: TGTGCCGGACTAGCGGGTGAGACCCAGTACTTC. This encodes CAGLAGETQYF. The whole variable domain, remainder taken from reference TRBV30 and TRBJ2-5, is SQTIHQWPATLVQPVGSPLSLECTVEGTSNPNLYWYRQAAGRGLQLLFYSVGIGQISSEVPQNLSASRPQDRQFILSSKKLLLSDSGFYLCAGLAGETQYFGPGTRLLVL.

The chain carries TRBV3-1 (or the pseudogene TRBV3-2) and TRBJ1-1, with 7 bases aligning to TRBD1. CDR3 size: 16 residues. The trim removed 0 bases at V and 5 bases at J, leaving 9 bases unmatched. Germline V gene data show CDR1 as LGHDT and CDR2 as YNNKEL (reference sequence). CDR3 DNA sequence: TGTGCCAGCAGCCAAGAGAGGGGCAGGGGGACGACTGAAGCTTTCTTT. It encodes CASSQERGRGTTEAFF.

The chain joins TRBV19 to TRBJ2-6, with D possibly being TRBD2 (5 bases). The CDR3 contains 17 residues. Per the germline V gene, CDR1 is LNHDA and CDR2 is SQIVND (reference sequence). V was clipped by 5 bases and J by 0 bases, with 14 bases between them. CDR3 in amino acids: CASSRAAGGSGANVLTF. DNA of the CDR3: TGTGCCAGTAGTCGGGCAGCCGGAGGCTCTGGGGCCAACGTCCTGACTTTC.

The chain links TRBV7-8 to TRBJ1-3; 9 bases agree with TRBD1. Germline trimming cut 3 bases from V and 5 bases from J; bases unmatched to any gene: 5. The length of the CDR3 is 15 residues. The germline gives CDR1 SGHVS, CDR2 FQNEAQ. The CDR3 here is CASSLYRGRRNTIYF. The CDR3 DNA reads as TGTGCCAGCAGCTTGTACAGGGGGCGTAGAAACACCATATATTTT.

This clone has a single count. This chain joins TRBV6-4 and TRBJ2-3; 9 bases align to TRBD2. There are 15 residues in the CDR3. Germline assignment: CDR1 MRHNA and CDR2 SNTAGT. Losses at the gene ends were 2 bases for V and 5 bases for J; bases not matched to a gene: 5. DNA for the CDR3: TGTGCCAGCAGTGACACGGGACTAGCAGGAGATACGCAGTATTTT. Translated, it gives CASSDTGLAGDTQYF.

In its sample, this clone was seen a few times. The rearrangement links TRBV5-1 to TRBJ2-7; D is unclear. Per the germline V gene, CDR1 is SGHRS and CDR2 is YFSETQ. Trimming took off 2 bases at V and 3 bases at J, with 3 bases between the two ends. CDR3 length: 11 amino acids. DNA for the CDR3: TGCGCCAGCAGCTTTCTCTACGAGCAGTACTTC. Protein sequence: CASSFLYEQYF.

This rearrangement joins TRBV2 to TRBJ1-3; D is ambiguous. The CDR3 has 15 amino acids. Germline V gene data show CDR1 as SNHLY and CDR2 as FYNNEI. Trimming stripped 3 bases from V and 3 bases from J, with 12 bases between. CDR3 sequence reads: CASSERITVGNTIYF. Written as DNA, the CDR3 is TGTGCCAGCAGTGAGAGGATCACAGTTGGAAACACCATATATTTT.

The table lists this clone with a few counts. The gene calls are TRBV30 and TRBJ2-7; possible D gene TRBD1, 5 bases. The CDR3 runs to 12 residues. Trimming removed 3 bases at V and 0 bases at J, with 6 bases between. CDR1 is GTSNPN and CDR2 is SVGIG in the germline V gene (reference sequence). This chain's CDR3 is CAWRGLSYEQYF. DNA of the CDR3: TGTGCCTGGAGGGGGCTCTCCTACGAGCAGTACTTC.

The J gene is TRBJ1-1, the V gene TRBV6-5; 7 bases are a match to TRBD1. Losses at the gene ends were 2 bases for V and 3 bases for J; bases not matched to a gene: 9. CDR1 MNHEY and CDR2 SVGAGI come from the germline V gene. This CDR3 is built from 16 residues. Written as DNA, the CDR3 is TGTGCCAGCAGTTACACCCCCGCAGGGGGAGACACTGAAGCTTTCTTT. Encoded protein: CASSYTPAGGDTEAFF.

This clone was recorded a few times. The chain combines TRBV5-6 with TRBJ2-1, with no clear D. V shed 0 bases and J shed 4 bases, with 8 bases lying between them. This CDR3 comprises 14 residues. Germline V gives CDR1 SGHDT, CDR2 YYEEEE. The CDR3 loop reads CASSLGGSYNEQFF. CDR3 DNA: TGTGCCAGCAGCTTGGGGGGTAGTTACAATGAGCAGTTCTTC.

The chain is built from TRBV7-9 and TRBJ2-3; TRBD2 might be the D (6 bases). Germline assignment: CDR1 SEHNR and CDR2 FQNEAQ (reference sequence). V was trimmed by 1 base and J by 2 bases, leaving 13 bases between them. The CDR3 extends over 16 amino acids. CDR3 amino acids: CASSLGLRGNTDTQYF. The CDR3 DNA is TGTGCCAGCAGCTTAGGTCTCCGGGGGAACACAGATACGCAGTATTTT.

The rearrangement joins TRBV28 to TRBJ2-5; 13 bases match TRBD2. Unmatched junction bases numbered 14, after V lost 5 bases and J lost 5 bases. CDR1 and CDR2 from the germline V gene are MDHEN and SYDVKM. The CDR3 runs 18 residues. The CDR3, as DNA: TGTGCCAGCAGTCCGGGGACTAGCGGGGAATCACAAACCGAGACCCAGTACTTC. Its translation is CASSPGTSGESQTETQYF.

The gene calls are TRBV6-5 and TRBJ2-5, with D uncertain. Germline lookup yields CDR1 MNHEY and CDR2 SVGAGI. Trimming left V 6 bases short and J 1 base short, with 12 bases between. CDR3 length: 14 amino acids. CDR3 coding DNA: TGTGCCAGCAGACCTTCCTGGTCCCAAGAGACCCAGTACTTC. Residues: CASRPSWSQETQYF.

This clone was seen many times. The chain combines TRBV3-1 (or the pseudogene TRBV3-2) with TRBJ1-2; D possibly corresponds to TRBD1 (6 bases). CDR1 and CDR2 (germline): LGHDT, YNNKEL (reference sequence). The CDR3 runs 14 residues. The V gene lost 6 bases and the J gene lost 0 bases, with 11 bases spanning the gap. The CDR3 is CASRATGANYGYTF. Here the CDR3 DNA reads TGTGCCAGCAGAGCGACAGGCGCTAACTATGGCTACACCTTC.

In its sample, this clone was seen once. V is TRBV7-2 and J is TRBJ2-7; D unresolved. Per the germline V gene, CDR1 is SGHTA and CDR2 is FQGNSA. This CDR3 has 14 amino acids. Trimming pared 2 bases from V and 4 bases from J, leaving 12 bases between. The CDR3 bases are TGTGCCAGCAGCTTATCCTCGCCCATTTACGAGCAGTACTTC. Its protein is CASSLSSPIYEQYF.

This clone has just a few counts. V is TRBV13 and J is TRBJ1-1; D is undetermined. Germline assignment: CDR1 PRHDT and CDR2 FYEKMQ (reference sequence). Trimming cost V 6 bases and J 3 bases, with 8 bases left between them. This CDR3 contains 12 residues. The CDR3 DNA is TGTGCCAGCAGTTTTAGCGACACTGAAGCTTTCTTT. This codes for CASSFSDTEAFF.

The V and J genes are TRBV29-1 and TRBJ2-7, with TRBD1 as a possible D gene (6 bases). Germline V gives CDR1 SQVTM, CDR2 ANQGSEA. Trimming removed 6 bases from V and 2 bases from J, with 17 bases in between. The length of the CDR3 is 14 residues. The CDR3 region is CSVRKGDGTYEQYF. The CDR3 DNA reads as TGCAGCGTCCGAAAGGGGGACGGAACCTACGAGCAGTACTTC.

This chain connects TRBV25-1 to TRBJ2-7; D uncertain. The germline V gene has CDR1 MGHDK and CDR2 SYGVNS. This CDR3 region has 12 residues. Trimming took off 6 bases at V and 2 bases at J, with 8 bases between the two ends. In nucleotides, the CDR3 is TGTGCCAGCAGCCCTCGGGCCTACGAGCAGTACTTC. This translates into CASSPRAYEQYF.

The DNA for the CDR3 is TGTGCCAGCAGCCAGCGGGGGTTGGGCACAGATACGCAGTATTTT. It codes for CASSQRGLGTDTQYF. The chain links TRBV3-1 (or the pseudogene TRBV3-2) to TRBJ2-3; the match to TRBD2 covers 7 bases. V was clipped by 3 bases and J by 1 base; unmatched bases: 4. Germline assignment: CDR1 LGHDT and CDR2 YNNKEL (reference sequence). The CDR3 has 15 amino acids.

The chain carries TRBV7-9 and TRBJ2-2, with 7 bases identical to TRBD1. Per the germline V gene, CDR1 is SEHNR and CDR2 is FQNEAQ (reference sequence). V gave up 7 bases and J gave up 3 bases; unmatched junction bases: 11. The CDR3 length is 16 residues. CDR3 DNA sequence: TGTGCCAGCACCCACTCCAGGGACAGAGACACCGGGGAGCTGTTTTTT. Translation gives CASTHSRDRDTGELFF.

This clone was seen once. The V and J genes are TRBV6-2 or TRBV6-3 and TRBJ2-1; 9 bases map to TRBD1. Trimming removed 2 bases from V and 9 bases from J; junction bases left unmatched: 11. CDR1 is MNHEY, CDR2 SVGEGT, per germline. The CDR3 is made up of 16 amino acids. For the CDR3, the DNA is TGTGCCAGCAGTTACAATCCAGACAGGGGGTTCGCTGAGCAGTTCTTC. Translating it yields CASSYNPDRGFAEQFF.

This clone turned up a few times. This chain uses TRBV18 with TRBJ2-5, with D possibly being TRBD1 or TRBD2 (5 bases each). V lost 3 bases to trimming and J lost 3 bases, with 5 bases between them. Germline V lookup: CDR1 KGHSH, CDR2 LQKENI. The CDR3 runs 12 residues. CDR3 sequence (DNA): TGTGCCAGCTCACCGGGGGAAGAGACCCAGTACTTC. This sequence encodes CASSPGEETQYF.

Judged by abundance, this clone is medium-sized. The chain links TRBV27 to TRBJ1-2; 9 bases fit TRBD1. The CDR3 has 14 amino acids. Germline assignment: CDR1 MNHEY and CDR2 SMNVEV (reference sequence). Germline trimming cut 6 bases from V and 8 bases from J; bases unmatched to any gene: 10. In nucleotides, the CDR3 is TGTGCCAGCAGGTCCGGGACAGGGTTTGGGGGCTACACCTTC. Protein product: CASRSGTGFGGYTF.

The CDR3 spells CASSLEGKSNQPQHF. CDR3 in DNA: TGCGCCAGCAGCTTGGAGGGGAAAAGCAATCAGCCCCAGCATTTT. V gene TRBV5-1 combines with J gene TRBJ1-5; maybe TRBD1 (5 bases). CDR1 SGHRS and CDR2 YFSETQ come from the germline V gene. This CDR3 has 15 amino acids. The V gene lost 0 bases and the J gene lost 1 base, with 8 bases spanning the gap.

This clone is medium-sized (0.01 to 0.1%) by share. The chain joins TRBV4-1 to TRBJ2-7; TRBD1 might be the D (5 bases). Germline CDR1 and CDR2: MGHRA and YSYEKL. The CDR3 is 15 amino acids. V lost 0 bases to trimming and J lost 4 bases, with 13 bases between them. CDR3 residues: CASSQESIGEYEQYF. The DNA of the CDR3 is TGCGCCAGCAGCCAAGAATCCATAGGGGAATACGAGCAGTACTTC.

This chain connects TRBV2 to TRBJ1-5; no reliable D call. CDR3 size: 15 residues. Trimming took off 2 bases at V and 0 bases at J, with 8 bases between the two ends. Germline CDR1 is SNHLY and CDR2 is FYNNEI. The CDR3 sequence: CASSELGYSNQPQHF. The CDR3 bases are TGTGCCAGCAGTGAATTAGGGTATAGCAATCAGCCCCAGCATTTT.

This chain uses TRBV5-5 with TRBJ2-2; a weak D match, TRBD1 (6 bases). V was trimmed by 0 bases and J by 2 bases, leaving 8 bases between them. The CDR3 contains 15 residues. Germline V CDR1 and CDR2: SGHKS, YYEKEE (reference sequence). The CDR3 region is CASSLGTVNTGELFF. The DNA for the CDR3 is TGTGCCAGCAGCTTGGGGACAGTCAACACCGGGGAGCTGTTTTTT.

This chain connects TRBV30 to TRBJ2-7, with D unclear. CDR1 GTSNPN and CDR2 SVGIG come from the germline V gene (reference sequence). The V and J ends lost 2 bases and 3 bases respectively, with 11 bases between them. This CDR3 comprises 13 residues. The CDR3: CAWSRTQGYEQYF. CDR3 coding DNA: TGTGCCTGGAGTAGAACACAAGGCTACGAGCAGTACTTC.

This clone showed up just a few times. The J gene is TRBJ2-2, the V gene TRBV5-1, with a tentative D call TRBD2 (6 bases). The germline V and J ends were trimmed by 0 bases and 2 bases, with 11 bases remaining between them. There are 16 residues in the CDR3. Germline-derived CDR1 and CDR2 are SGHRS and YFSETQ. CDR3 sequence: CASSLASGVNTGELFF. CDR3 nucleotide sequence: TGCGCCAGCAGCTTGGCCTCGGGGGTAAACACCGGGGAGCTGTTTTTT.